This T cell receptor (beta chain) was documented in a study of OX40 agonist ivuxolimab in advanced cancers. Measured with immunoSEQ multiplex PCR; TCRdb has only the in-frame clones, and not every one. The sample shows fewer than 85,000 clones, 80% to 85% of them seen only once. The V end lost 4 bases, the J end lost 1 base, and 10 bases lay between the germline ends. CDR3 length: 14 amino acids. Germline V gives CDR1 SGHNT, CDR2 YYREEE (reference sequence). The sequenced sample was CD4+ or CD8+ T cells sorted from blood, obtained in a trial of the OX40 agonist ivuxolimab. The TCR was taken from an adult with an advanced solid tumor such as melanoma, head and neck, liver or kidney cancer. This chain uses TRBV5-4 with TRBJ2-3, with D maybe TRBD1 (6 bases). The CDR3 loop reads CASSGGQRTDTQYF. CDR3 nucleotide sequence: TGTGCCAGCAGCGGGGGCCAGCGCACAGATACGCAGTATTTT.